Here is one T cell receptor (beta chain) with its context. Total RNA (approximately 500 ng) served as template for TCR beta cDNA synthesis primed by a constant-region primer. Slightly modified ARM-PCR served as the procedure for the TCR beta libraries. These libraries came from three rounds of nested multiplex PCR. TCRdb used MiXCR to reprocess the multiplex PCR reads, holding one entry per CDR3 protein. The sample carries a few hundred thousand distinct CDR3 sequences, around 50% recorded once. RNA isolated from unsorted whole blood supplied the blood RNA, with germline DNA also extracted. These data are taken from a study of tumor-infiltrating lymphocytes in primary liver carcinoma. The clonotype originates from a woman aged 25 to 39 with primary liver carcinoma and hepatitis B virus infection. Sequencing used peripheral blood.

CDR3 sequence (DNA): TGTGCCAGCAGCAAAGACAGGGTAGGCAATGAAGCTTTCTTT. Its protein product is CASSKDRVGNEAFF. V usage is TRBV12-3 or TRBV12-4 and J usage is TRBJ1-1; TRBD1 matches 7 bases. CDR3 length: 14 residues. V was clipped by 6 bases and J by 7 bases; unmatched bases: 11.